This TCR beta chain appears in the sequencing data of a study of blood T cell repertoires in COVID-19. Study at large: The origin of the acute and convalescent COVID-19 samples was the United States, Italy and Spain.

This clone is a singleton in its sample. How the authors handled the data: Scientists estimated how many nucleated cells there were by amplifying reference gene primers. Method: immunoSEQ multiplex PCR; TCRdb's copy keeps in-frame clones and lacks some. V and J calls and clone size are as listed in that table; D and trimming were resolved from the DNA. The sample holds approximately 200,000 clones, 85% to 90% seen once. The V gene's germline CDR1 is SGHNT and CDR2 YYREEE (reference sequence). J lost 3 bases, V lost 7 bases, and 4 bases had no gene match. CDR3 length: 12 residues. The specimen was peripheral blood. V gene TRBV5-4 combines with J gene TRBJ2-7; 7 nucleotides match TRBD1. This clonotype originated in a man aged 55-75 years who had recovered from COVID-19. Here the CDR3 reads CASRDRNYEQYF. In DNA form, the CDR3 reads TGTGCCAGCCGGGACAGAAACTACGAGCAGTACTTC.